This TCR beta chain was identified in a study of blood T cell repertoires in COVID-19. This clone has a handful of counts. In Seattle, patients joined the study during active infection and were tracked longitudinally. Original data processing: By means of reference gene primer amplification, nucleated cell counts were estimated. Sequencing used immunoSEQ multiplex PCR; TCRdb keeps in-frame clones, though not all of them. V and J calls and clone size come straight from that table; D and trimming were deduced from the DNA. The sample lists 150,000 to 200,000 clones, around 84% occurring once. The germline CDR1 and CDR2 sequences are SGHDN and FVKESK. With 1 base removed from V and 0 bases from J, the gap between germline ends came to 6 bases. The CDR3 contains 15 residues.

The sequence was obtained from a woman between 65 and 79 years old with COVID-19, enrolled during active disease. The chain couples TRBV14 to TRBJ2-2; TRBD1 might be the D (6 bases). Sequencing was done on a sample of peripheral blood. The CDR3 DNA reads TGTGCCAGCAGCCAAGGGACAGCGAACACCGGGGAGCTGTTTTTT. Translation gives CASSQGTANTGELFF.